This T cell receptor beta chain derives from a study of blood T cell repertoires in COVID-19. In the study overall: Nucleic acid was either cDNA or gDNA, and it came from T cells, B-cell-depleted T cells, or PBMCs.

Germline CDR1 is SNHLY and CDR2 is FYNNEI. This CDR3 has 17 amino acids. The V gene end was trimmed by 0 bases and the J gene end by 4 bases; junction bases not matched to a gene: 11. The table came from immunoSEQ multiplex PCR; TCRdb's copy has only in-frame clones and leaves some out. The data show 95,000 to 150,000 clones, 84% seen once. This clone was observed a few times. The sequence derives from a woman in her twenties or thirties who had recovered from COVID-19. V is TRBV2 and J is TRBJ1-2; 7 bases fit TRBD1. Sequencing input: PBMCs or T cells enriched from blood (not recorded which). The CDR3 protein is CASSEAAGQARVYGYTF. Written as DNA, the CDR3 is TGTGCCAGCAGTGAAGCTGCCGGACAGGCGAGGGTCTATGGCTACACCTTC.